The 14 T cell receptor beta chains listed next were all sequenced from one sample in a study of T cells after somatic rescue of genetic block. Sequencing was performed with immunoSEQ multiplex PCR; in TCRdb, only in-frame clones are kept and a portion is missing. Found here are about 14,000 clones, over 70% of them singletons; the top ten hold around 14%. Sequences were obtained from peripheral blood mononuclear cells (PBMCs). The receptor set was obtained from a boy under 18.

The rearrangement uses TRBV21-1 and TRBJ1-2; the D call in the table, TRBD1, was not verified against the DNA. TRBV21-1 is flagged as a pseudogene. CDR3 length: 16 residues. In DNA, the CDR3 is TGTGCCAGCAGCAAAGCATACCCTACAGGGAACTATGGCTACACCTTC. Protein: CASSKAYPTGNYGYTF.

The rearrangement uses TRBV7-9 and TRBJ1-2; a possible D gene is TRBD1 (6 bases). Trimming pared 5 bases from V and 4 bases from J, leaving 14 bases between. This CDR3 spans 14 amino acids. CDR1 is SEHNR and CDR2 is FQNEAQ in the germline V gene (reference sequence). The CDR3 loop reads CASSQWGASYGYTF. The CDR3 nucleotides are TGTGCCAGCAGCCAGTGGGGGGCTTCCTATGGCTACACCTTC.

The table lists this clone with a count of one. This chain uses TRBV2 with TRBJ2-5; D uncertain. Trimming left V 0 bases short and J 0 bases short, with 14 bases between. The CDR3 has 17 amino acids. Germline lookup yields CDR1 SNHLY and CDR2 FYNNEI. The CDR3, as DNA: TGTGCCAGCAGTGAAGCGCCGCGGAATTGGTACCAAGAGACCCAGTACTTC. Its translation is CASSEAPRNWYQETQYF.

This rearrangement joins TRBV2 to TRBJ1-3; D unclear. Trimming removed 8 bases from V and 2 bases from J, with 13 bases in between. The CDR3 has 14 amino acids. Per the germline V gene, CDR1 is SNHLY and CDR2 is FYNNEI. CDR3 nucleotide sequence: TGTGCCAGCGGTTATGTGGGCCCTGGAAACACCATATATTTT. Translating it yields CASGYVGPGNTIYF.

The CDR3 loop is CASSFWSTGELFF. Here the CDR3 DNA reads TGTGCCAGCAGCTTCTGGAGCACCGGGGAGCTGTTTTTT. V usage is TRBV5-4 and J usage is TRBJ2-2; D is unclear. The CDR3 has 13 amino acids. In germline, CDR1 is SGHNT, CDR2 YYREEE (reference sequence). V was shortened by 2 bases and J by 4 bases, with 6 bases between the two germline ends.

The chain employs TRBV5-1 and TRBJ2-2; D remains ambiguous. Germline V gives CDR1 SGHRS, CDR2 YFSETQ. The CDR3 runs 13 residues. The ends were cut back, 0 bases at V and 5 bases at J, with 5 bases in the middle. CDR3 nucleotide sequence: TGCGCCAGCAGCTTGGGTTGGACCGGGGAGCTGTTTTTT. Amino acid sequence: CASSLGWTGELFF. Drawing the rest from reference TRBV5-1 and TRBJ2-2, the complete variable domain is KAGVTQTPRYLIKTRGQQVTLSCSPISGHRSVSWYQQTPGQGLQFLFEYFSETQRNKGNFPGRFSGRQFSNSRSEMNVSTLELGDSALYLCASSLGWTGELFFGEGSRLTVL.

The gene calls are TRBV9 and TRBJ2-4, with D hard to call. V lost 6 bases and J 0 bases, leaving 7 bases between the germline ends. Germline loops: CDR1 SGDLS, CDR2 YYNGEE. This CDR3 has 13 residues. The CDR3 region is CASKKLAKNIQYF. The DNA for the CDR3 is TGTGCCAGCAAAAAGCTAGCCAAAAACATTCAGTACTTC.

The rearrangement joins TRBV11-2 to TRBJ2-1; perhaps TRBD2 as D (7 bases). Trimming took off 3 bases at V and 6 bases at J, with 12 bases between the two ends. This CDR3 is 14 amino acids long. CDR1 and CDR2 from the germline V gene are SGHAT and FQNNGV. The CDR3 loop reads CASSFTRGGNEQFF. Written as DNA, the CDR3 is TGTGCCAGCAGCTTCACTAGGGGGGGCAATGAGCAGTTCTTC.

This clone was picked up a small number of times. The chain uses TRBV5-5 and TRBJ1-1; 7 bases are shared with TRBD1. V gave up 4 bases and J gave up 2 bases; unmatched junction bases: 11. CDR3 size: 16 residues. The V gene's germline CDR1 is SGHKS and CDR2 YYEKEE (reference sequence). The CDR3 DNA sequence: TGTGCCAGCAGCCCCCCCGGACAGGTTGGAAACACTGAAGCTTTCTTT. It codes for CASSPPGQVGNTEAFF.

J is TRBJ2-3 and V is TRBV27, with D possibly matching TRBD2 (5 bases). The germline V gene has CDR1 MNHEY and CDR2 SMNVEV (reference sequence). V lost 4 bases, J lost 2 bases, and 10 bases lay in between. The CDR3 covers 14 residues. CDR3 region: CASSSPGNTDTQYF. DNA of the CDR3: TGTGCCAGCAGTTCCCCGGGGAACACAGATACGCAGTATTTT.

V and J are TRBV7-6 and TRBJ2-7; D remains unclear. The CDR3 has 13 amino acids. V lost 3 bases and J lost 3, with 9 bases in between. CDR1 is SGHVS, CDR2 FNYEAQ, per germline. The DNA of the CDR3 is TGTGCCAGCAGCTTGGTGGCTAGCTACGAGCAGTACTTC. Protein: CASSLVASYEQYF.

The chain has TRBV7-9 and TRBJ1-4; D is perhaps TRBD1 (6 bases). The V gene lost 5 bases and the J gene lost 3 bases, with 19 bases spanning the gap. Germline V gene data show CDR1 as SEHNR and CDR2 as FQNEAQ (reference sequence). This CDR3 spans 17 amino acids. CDR3 residues: CASSERTDLAANEKLFF. For the CDR3, the DNA is TGTGCCAGCAGCGAACGGACAGACCTTGCGGCTAATGAAAAACTGTTTTTT.

This clone showed up just a few times. The chain links TRBV5-1 to TRBJ1-2; 8 positions match TRBD1. Germline trimming cut 2 bases from V and 4 bases from J; bases unmatched to any gene: 4. This CDR3 region has 14 residues. The germline CDR1 and CDR2 sequences are SGHRS and YFSETQ. CDR3 protein: CASSFQDRVYGYTF. CDR3 nucleotide sequence: TGCGCCAGCAGCTTCCAGGACAGGGTCTATGGCTACACCTTC. The full variable domain, with the rest looked up from reference TRBV5-1 and TRBJ1-2, is KAGVTQTPRYLIKTRGQQVTLSCSPISGHRSVSWYQQTPGQGLQFLFEYFSETQRNKGNFPGRFSGRQFSNSRSEMNVSTLELGDSALYLCASSFQDRVYGYTFGSGTRLTVV.

V is TRBV5-5 and J is TRBJ2-2, with 8 bases aligning to TRBD1. The CDR3 consists of 14 residues. The V gene end was trimmed by 5 bases and the J gene end by 4 bases; junction bases not matched to a gene: 4. Germline V gene lookup returns CDR1 SGHKS and CDR2 YYEKEE (reference sequence). CDR3 sequence (DNA): TGTGCCAGCAGGTGGACAGGGTCCACCGGGGAGCTGTTTTTT. Its protein product is CASRWTGSTGELFF. Using reference TRBV5-5 and TRBJ2-2 for the parts outside the CDR3, the full variable domain is DAGVTQSPTHLIKTRGQQVTLRCSPISGHKSVSWYQQVLGQGPQFIFQYYEKEERGRGNFPDRFSARQFPNYSSELNVNALLLGDSALYLCASRWTGSTGELFFGEGSRLTVL.